Below, 10 T cell receptor beta chains from the same sample are listed, as sequenced in a study of blood T cells in healthy people across ages. A second PCR of 7 to 11 cycles used a sample-barcoded 5' primer and a J-beta primer mix. TCRdb fed the 5' RACE reads into MiXCR, producing one record per CDR3 protein. This sample yields fewer than 2,000,000 distinct CDR3 sequences, of which around 36% are seen a single time; approximately 11% belongs to the top ten. The sample was blood. These receptor sequences come from a young woman in good health.

The chain carries TRBV18 and TRBJ1-1; D not certain. The CDR3 runs 16 residues. Trimming took 3 bases from V and 1 from J, leaving 15 bases between them. Per the germline V gene, CDR1 is KGHSH and CDR2 is LQKENI. DNA of the CDR3: TGTGCCAGCTCACCGAAGGCAGCTGTCCGGAACACTGAAGCTTTCTTT. This gives the protein CASSPKAAVRNTEAFF. The full variable domain, its missing parts supplied by reference TRBV18 and TRBJ1-1, is NAGVMQNPRHLVRRRGQEARLRCSPMKGHSHVYWYRQLPEEGLKFMVYLQKENIIDESGMPKERFSAEFPKEGPSILRIQQVVRGDSAAYFCASSPKAAVRNTEAFFGQGTRLTVV.

The rearrangement uses TRBV6-6 and TRBJ1-5, with D perhaps TRBD1 (6 bases). V dropped 2 bases and J dropped 3 bases, with 11 bases sitting between them. The germline gives CDR1 MNHNY, CDR2 SVGAGI (reference sequence). The CDR3 extends over 15 amino acids. This CDR3 reads CASSYDGGPNQPQHF. In DNA form, the CDR3 reads TGTGCCAGCAGTTACGACGGGGGGCCCAATCAGCCCCAGCATTTT.

The rearrangement links TRBV28 to TRBJ2-1; 7 bases align to TRBD2. Germline V gives CDR1 MDHEN, CDR2 SYDVKM. CDR3 length equals 15 residues. With V trimmed by 6 bases and J by 1 base, 6 bases remained unmatched. CDR3 residues: CASRPRGESYNEQFF. The CDR3 DNA is TGTGCCAGCAGACCCCGGGGGGAATCCTACAATGAGCAGTTCTTC.

The CDR3 protein is CASTQAGQYNEKLFF. CDR3 nucleotide sequence: TGTGCCAGCACTCAGGCGGGACAGTATAATGAAAAACTGTTTTTT. V and J are TRBV6-6 and TRBJ1-4; TRBD1 aligns across 7 bases. The J segment lost 4 bases and the V segment lost 7 bases, leaving 9 bases of the junction unmatched. The CDR3 runs 15 residues. Germline V gene sequence: CDR1 MNHNY, CDR2 SVGAGI (reference sequence).

V usage is TRBV5-1 and J usage is TRBJ1-3; D call uncertain. CDR3 length: 14 residues. Germline CDR1 and CDR2: SGHRS and YFSETQ. V lost 4 bases to trimming and J lost 2 bases, with 10 bases between them. For the CDR3, the DNA is TGCGCCAGCAGCGGTACAGAAGCTGGAAACACCATATATTTT. This encodes CASSGTEAGNTIYF.

V gene TRBV11-2 combines with J gene TRBJ2-7, with TRBD1 as a possible D gene (6 bases). The CDR3 consists of 15 residues. Per germline, CDR1 SGHAT and CDR2 FQNNGV. Deletions cut 8 bases from V and 5 bases from J, with 22 bases between. CDR3 nucleotide sequence: TGTGCCAGCCGCGTTACAGGGCCCCAGAAGCACGAGCAGTACTTC. This encodes CASRVTGPQKHEQYF.

In nucleotides, the CDR3 is TGCGCCAGTGGGAACACCGCCTACGAGCAGTACTTC. It is translated as CASGNTAYEQYF. V is TRBV5-1 and J is TRBJ2-7; the D is unclear. The germline V gene encodes CDR1 SGHRS and CDR2 YFSETQ. Trimming took 8 bases from V and 2 from J, leaving 11 bases between them. CDR3 size: 12 residues.

V gene TRBV20-1 combines with J gene TRBJ2-2; D remains unclear. V shed 6 bases and J shed 1 base, with 3 bases lying between them. CDR3 length equals 11 residues. CDR1 and CDR2 from the germline V gene are DFQATT and SNEGSKA (reference sequence). CDR3: CSAGNTGELFF. Written as DNA, the CDR3 is TGCAGTGCGGGGAACACCGGGGAGCTGTTTTTT.

In its sample, this clonotype was seen once. Sequence at one end of the junction differs from germline and may be a read error. The rearrangement uses TRBV6-6 and TRBJ2-5, with 7 bases fitting TRBD1. The CDR3 covers 13 residues. Germline loops: CDR1 MNHNY, CDR2 SVGAGI (reference sequence). DNA of the CDR3: TGTGCCACCCAGGACAGGCAACCCGAGACCCGGTACTTC. Protein: CATQDRQPETRYF.

This clonotype was observed a handful of times. V and J are TRBV5-1 and TRBJ1-2, with 8 bases lining up with TRBD1. V trimming: 2 bases; J trimming: 8 bases; junction bases outside the gene matches: 2. Germline values: CDR1 SGHRS, CDR2 YFSETQ. The CDR3 runs to 12 residues. The CDR3 loop is CASSLQGEGYTF. Written as DNA, the CDR3 is TGCGCCAGCAGCTTACAGGGGGAAGGCTACACCTTC.